This TCR beta chain was sequenced in a study of T cell responses to AZD1222 COVID-19 vaccine. Study observations and caveats: In the spike-specific TCR repertoire, nearly half reportedly target unmutated variant regions. Researchers report vaccine-associated CD4 TCRs spanning spike, with dominance at 160-218 and 743-854. Elevations in Spike-specific TCR breadth and depth followed administration of two AZD1222 doses.

This clone appeared once. The target antigen is unknown. An end of the junction differs from the germline gene, which may be a read error. Sequencing used immunoSEQ multiplex PCR; TCRdb keeps in-frame clones, though not all of them. The sample lists 40,000 to 55,000 clones, around 90% occurring once. Pooled together were second doses at about 4 or about 12 weeks. The CDR3 length is 11 residues. Germline assignment: CDR1 MDHEN and CDR2 SYDVKM. Sequencing used peripheral blood, obtained 28 days after the second AZD1222 dose. The rearrangement links TRBV28 to TRBJ2-7; D gene uncertain. This receptor was identified in an adult who received the AZD1222 COVID-19 vaccine. The chain's CDR3 is CASSFGYEQCF. CDR3 nucleotide sequence: TGTGCCAGCAGTTTTGGGTACGAGCAGTGCTTC.